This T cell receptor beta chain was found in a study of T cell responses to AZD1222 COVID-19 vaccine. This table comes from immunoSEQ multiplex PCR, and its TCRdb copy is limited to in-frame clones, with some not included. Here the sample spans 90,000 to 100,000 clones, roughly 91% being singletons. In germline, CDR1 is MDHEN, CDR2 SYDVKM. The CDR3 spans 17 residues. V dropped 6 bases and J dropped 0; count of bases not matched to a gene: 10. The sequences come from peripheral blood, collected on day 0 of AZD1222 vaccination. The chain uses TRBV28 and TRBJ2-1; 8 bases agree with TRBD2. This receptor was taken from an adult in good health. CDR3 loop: CASSRGPGGVSYNEQFF. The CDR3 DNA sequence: TGTGCCAGCAGCCGCGGACCCGGGGGGGTCTCCTACAATGAGCAGTTCTTC.